Following are 28 T cell receptor beta chains from one sample sequenced in a study of T cell responses to AZD1222 COVID-19 vaccine. The table came from immunoSEQ multiplex PCR; TCRdb's copy has only in-frame clones and leaves some out. There are more than 95,000 clones in the sample; 88% occur only once, and 2% to 3% lies in the top ten. Here the sequenced sample was peripheral blood, taken on day 0 of AZD1222 vaccination. The receptors were gathered from an adult in good health.

This chain links TRBV11-1 with TRBJ2-4, with D perhaps TRBD1 or TRBD2 (5 bases each). CDR1 is SGHAT, CDR2 FQDESV, per germline (reference sequence). V lost 5 bases to trimming and J lost 4 bases, with 15 bases between them. This CDR3 comprises 15 residues. The CDR3 region has the DNA TGTGCCAGCAGCCAGAACCGGGGCCTAAAAAACATTCAGTACTTC. Residues: CASSQNRGLKNIQYF.

The chain combines TRBV4-1 with TRBJ2-6; D ambiguous. Germline CDR1 reads MGHRA; CDR2 reads YSYEKL. V was cut by 4 bases and J by 2 bases, with 6 bases left in between. The CDR3 sequence is 14 residues long. The CDR3 coding sequence is TGCGCCAGCAGCCCGTGGGCTGGGGCCAACGTCCTGACTTTC. As protein: CASSPWAGANVLTF.

The chain is built from TRBV11-3 and TRBJ2-1, with 9 nucleotides matching TRBD1. The trim removed 1 base at V and 7 bases at J, leaving 5 bases unmatched. Germline CDR1 is SGHNT and CDR2 is YENEEA. This CDR3 has 15 amino acids. The CDR3 sequence is CASSLVGQGLNEQFF. The DNA for the CDR3 is TGTGCCAGCAGCTTAGTCGGACAGGGGTTGAATGAGCAGTTCTTC.

On this clone: The sample holds other DNA sequences that translate to the same CDR3. The chain couples TRBV6-5 to TRBJ1-6, with D perhaps TRBD1 (6 bases). The germline CDR1 and CDR2 sequences are MNHEY and SVGAGI. V gave up 2 bases and J gave up 7 bases, with 9 bases separating them. The CDR3 spans 14 residues. As DNA, the CDR3 is TGTGCCAGCAGTTACCTACAGGGAAATTCACCCCTCCACTTT. The encoded protein is CASSYLQGNSPLHF.

The chain joins TRBV28 to TRBJ2-7, with D possibly being TRBD1 (5 bases). Germline assignment: CDR1 MDHEN and CDR2 SYDVKM. CDR3 length: 15 amino acids. The V end lost 5 bases, the J end lost 0 bases, and 14 bases lay between the germline ends. The CDR3 bases are TGTGCCAGCAGTCCGACAGCTGGTGGCTCCTACGAGCAGTACTTC. Translated: CASSPTAGGSYEQYF.

The chain has TRBV15 and TRBJ2-5, with TRBD2 identical over 8 bases. The CDR3 length is 16 residues. The V segment lost 5 bases and the J segment 3 bases; nucleotides outside the gene matches: 11. Germline V gives CDR1 LNHNV, CDR2 YYDKDF (reference sequence). The CDR3 DNA sequence: TGTGCCACCAGCGGCTTCCTAGCGGGCGGGGAAGAGACCCAGTACTTC. This encodes CATSGFLAGGEETQYF.

The genes are TRBV20-1 and TRBJ2-3, with D tentatively TRBD1 (5 bases). Trimming left V 5 bases short and J 5 bases short, with 8 bases between. Germline assignment: CDR1 DFQATT and CDR2 SNEGSKA (reference sequence). The CDR3 consists of 11 residues. CDR3 sequence reads: CSALGLDTQYF. Written as DNA, the CDR3 is TGCAGTGCTTTGGGGCTAGATACGCAGTATTTT.

The chain links TRBV27 to TRBJ1-1; perhaps TRBD1 as D (5 bases). Trimming shortened V by 6 bases and J by 5 bases, and 13 bases separated the two germline ends. Germline assignment: CDR1 MNHEY and CDR2 SMNVEV (reference sequence). This CDR3 has 13 residues. The CDR3: CASRSGFITEAFF. As DNA, the CDR3 is TGTGCCAGCAGATCAGGGTTTATAACTGAAGCTTTCTTT.

V is TRBV18 and J is TRBJ2-4; TRBD1 is a possible D gene (6 bases). Trimming left V 0 bases short and J 6 bases short, with 15 bases between. Germline values: CDR1 KGHSH, CDR2 LQKENI. The CDR3 runs 16 residues. This CDR3 reads CASSPPGGPRGNIQYF. The CDR3 DNA reads TGTGCCAGCTCACCACCGGGCGGGCCCAGGGGAAACATTCAGTACTTC.

V usage is TRBV12-3 or TRBV12-4 and J usage is TRBJ2-5; 9 bases align to TRBD2. CDR3 length equals 13 residues. V shed 5 bases and J 10 bases; nucleotides not matched to a gene: 8. CDR3 amino acids: CASSQTSGQDQYF. CDR3 nucleotide sequence: TGTGCCAGCAGTCAGACTAGCGGACAGGACCAGTACTTC.

V usage is TRBV6-1 and J usage is TRBJ2-1; maybe TRBD2 (7 bases). CDR3 length: 16 residues. CDR1 and CDR2 (germline): MNHNS, SASEGT. V was cut by 1 base and J by 0 bases, with 10 bases left in between. CDR3 protein: CASSEGGGGSYNEQFF. DNA for the CDR3: TGTGCCAGCAGTGAAGGGGGAGGGGGCTCCTACAATGAGCAGTTCTTC.

V and J are TRBV10-3 and TRBJ1-5, with D possibly matching TRBD1 (5 bases). The V gene lost 1 base and the J gene lost 5 bases, with 12 bases spanning the gap. The length of the CDR3 is 15 residues. The V gene's germline CDR1 is ENHRY and CDR2 SYGVKD. In nucleotides, the CDR3 is TGTGCCATCAGTGAGTTAGACAGTACGCATCAGCCCCAGCATTTT. It is translated as CAISELDSTHQPQHF.

The chain uses TRBV27 and TRBJ1-1; D is uncertain. The CDR3 contains 12 residues. Looked up from germline, CDR1 is MNHEY and CDR2 is SMNVEV (reference sequence). V was cut by 5 bases and J by 10 bases, with 14 bases left in between. CDR3 protein: CASSVGSGRAFF. CDR3 bases: TGTGCCAGCAGTGTCGGATCGGGTCGAGCTTTCTTT.

This clone was picked up one time. The chain is built from TRBV6-6 and TRBJ2-5; 8 positions match TRBD1. V dropped 5 bases and J dropped 5; count of bases not matched to a gene: 19. The CDR3 loop spans 18 amino acids. CDR1 MNHNY and CDR2 SVGAGI come from the germline V gene (reference sequence). The DNA of the CDR3 is TGTGCCAGCAGTCAGGACAGGGTCGATGGGATTACGCGCGAGACCCAGTACTTC. It specifies CASSQDRVDGITRETQYF.

The chain joins TRBV20-1 to TRBJ1-5; TRBD1 is a possible D gene (5 bases). V was cut by 3 bases and J by 2 bases, with 17 bases left in between. There are 16 residues in the CDR3. Germline values: CDR1 DFQATT, CDR2 SNEGSKA (reference sequence). The DNA of the CDR3 is TGCAGTGCTAGTCTGCGGGGGGTAGGTGGCAATCAGCCCCAGCATTTT. This encodes CSASLRGVGGNQPQHF.

This rearrangement joins TRBV7-2 to TRBJ2-5; D may be TRBD2 (6 bases). Trimming stripped 2 bases from V and 2 bases from J, with 9 bases between. Germline CDR1 is SGHTA and CDR2 is FQGNSA. CDR3 length: 14 residues. In DNA, the CDR3 is TGTGCCAGCAGCTTATTCGCGGGACAAGAGACCCAGTACTTC. Amino acid sequence: CASSLFAGQETQYF.

The chain recombines TRBV13 with TRBJ2-7; D uncertain. The germline CDR1 and CDR2 sequences are PRHDT and FYEKMQ (reference sequence). The CDR3 sequence is 11 residues long. Trimming took 5 bases from V and 5 from J, leaving 7 bases between them. The CDR3: CASSHRDEQYF. The DNA of the CDR3 is TGTGCCAGCAGCCATCGGGACGAGCAGTACTTC.

The chain combines TRBV7-9 with TRBJ1-1, with D unresolved. CDR1 and CDR2 (germline): SEHNR, FQNEAQ (reference sequence). Trimming cost V 4 bases and J 3 bases, with 15 bases left between them. This CDR3 has 15 amino acids. In nucleotides, the CDR3 is TGTGCCAGCAGCTGGGGTTGGTATGGGGACACTGAAGCTTTCTTT. This translates into CASSWGWYGDTEAFF.

The chain is built from TRBV7-9 and TRBJ2-1, with 9 bases lining up with TRBD2. Germline V lookup: CDR1 SEHNR, CDR2 FQNEAQ (reference sequence). This CDR3 has 15 amino acids. J was trimmed by 6 bases and V by 2 bases; bases with no gene match: 5. The CDR3: CASSLLAGGVNEQFF. CDR3 in DNA: TGTGCCAGCAGCTTACTGGCGGGAGGGGTCAATGAGCAGTTCTTC.

This chain uses TRBV19 with TRBJ1-2; D gene uncertain. Looked up from germline, CDR1 is LNHDA and CDR2 is SQIVND (reference sequence). CDR3 length equals 11 residues. V lost 5 bases and J 4 bases, leaving 5 bases between the germline ends. CDR3 in amino acids: CASSQVYGYTF. Written as DNA, the CDR3 is TGTGCCAGTAGTCAGGTCTATGGCTACACCTTC.

V gene TRBV3-1 (or the pseudogene TRBV3-2) combines with J gene TRBJ1-4, with no clear D. This CDR3 contains 12 residues. Germline V lookup: CDR1 LGHDT, CDR2 YNNKEL (reference sequence). The V end lost 3 bases, the J end lost 7 bases, and 6 bases lay between the germline ends. The CDR3 region is CASSHPGEKLFF. CDR3 nucleotide sequence: TGTGCCAGCAGCCACCCCGGTGAAAAACTGTTTTTT.

The rearrangement uses TRBV5-4 and TRBJ2-1; 10 positions match TRBD2. Germline values: CDR1 SGHNT, CDR2 YYREEE (reference sequence). The CDR3 has 16 amino acids. Unmatched junction bases numbered 0, after V lost 0 bases and J lost 0 bases. The CDR3 spells CASSLASGSSYNEQFF. The CDR3 region has the DNA TGTGCCAGCAGCTTGGCTAGCGGGAGCTCCTACAATGAGCAGTTCTTC.

The V and J genes are TRBV4-3 and TRBJ1-5, with D maybe TRBD1 (6 bases). This CDR3 has 16 amino acids. With 0 bases removed from V and 1 base from J, the gap between germline ends came to 10 bases. Germline CDR1 is LGHNA and CDR2 is YSLEER. In nucleotides, the CDR3 is TGCGCCAGCAGCCAAGATCGTACAGGGAGCAATCAGCCCCAGCATTTT. It is translated as CASSQDRTGSNQPQHF.

The chain is built from TRBV6-5 and TRBJ1-2; the D gene is possibly TRBD1 (6 bases). Per germline, CDR1 MNHEY and CDR2 SVGAGI. The CDR3 is 16 residues long. V gave up 2 bases and J gave up 6 bases, with 19 bases separating them. For the CDR3, the DNA is TGTGCCAGCAGTTACGCAGGGGCACAAAAGGTACATGGCTACACCTTC. Its protein is CASSYAGAQKVHGYTF.

This rearrangement joins TRBV19 to TRBJ2-1; 14 bases fit TRBD2. The V segment lost 4 bases and the J segment 12 bases; nucleotides outside the gene matches: 8. Germline lookup yields CDR1 LNHDA and CDR2 SQIVND (reference sequence). The CDR3 has 15 amino acids. The CDR3 region is CASSTGLAGDLWQFF. CDR3 in DNA: TGTGCCAGTAGTACGGGACTAGCGGGGGACTTGTGGCAGTTCTTC.

This sequence joins TRBV7-8 and TRBJ2-3; no definite D call. CDR1 is SGHVS, CDR2 FQNEAQ, per germline. The CDR3 is 13 amino acids. V dropped 0 bases and J dropped 5 bases, with 6 bases sitting between them. CDR3 protein: CASSLAHKDTQYF. CDR3 DNA sequence: TGTGCCAGCAGCTTAGCCCACAAAGATACGCAGTATTTT.

V is TRBV15 and J is TRBJ1-2; 8 bases match TRBD1. Germline values: CDR1 LNHNV, CDR2 YYDKDF (reference sequence). With 2 bases clipped from V and 7 bases from J, the junction kept 9 bases outside the gene matches. CDR3 length: 15 residues. Written as DNA, the CDR3 is TGTGCCACCAGCAGAACAACAGGGGGTCTCGGTGGCTACACCTTC. Amino acid sequence: CATSRTTGGLGGYTF.

The chain has TRBV19 and TRBJ1-6; D is unclear. This CDR3 is 16 amino acids long. V was shortened by 3 bases and J by 0 bases, with 9 bases between the two germline ends. In germline, CDR1 is LNHDA, CDR2 SQIVND (reference sequence). The CDR3 DNA follows: TGTGCCAGTAGTATTAAGAGAAGCTCCTATAATTCACCCCTCCACTTT. Amino acid sequence: CASSIKRSSYNSPLHF.